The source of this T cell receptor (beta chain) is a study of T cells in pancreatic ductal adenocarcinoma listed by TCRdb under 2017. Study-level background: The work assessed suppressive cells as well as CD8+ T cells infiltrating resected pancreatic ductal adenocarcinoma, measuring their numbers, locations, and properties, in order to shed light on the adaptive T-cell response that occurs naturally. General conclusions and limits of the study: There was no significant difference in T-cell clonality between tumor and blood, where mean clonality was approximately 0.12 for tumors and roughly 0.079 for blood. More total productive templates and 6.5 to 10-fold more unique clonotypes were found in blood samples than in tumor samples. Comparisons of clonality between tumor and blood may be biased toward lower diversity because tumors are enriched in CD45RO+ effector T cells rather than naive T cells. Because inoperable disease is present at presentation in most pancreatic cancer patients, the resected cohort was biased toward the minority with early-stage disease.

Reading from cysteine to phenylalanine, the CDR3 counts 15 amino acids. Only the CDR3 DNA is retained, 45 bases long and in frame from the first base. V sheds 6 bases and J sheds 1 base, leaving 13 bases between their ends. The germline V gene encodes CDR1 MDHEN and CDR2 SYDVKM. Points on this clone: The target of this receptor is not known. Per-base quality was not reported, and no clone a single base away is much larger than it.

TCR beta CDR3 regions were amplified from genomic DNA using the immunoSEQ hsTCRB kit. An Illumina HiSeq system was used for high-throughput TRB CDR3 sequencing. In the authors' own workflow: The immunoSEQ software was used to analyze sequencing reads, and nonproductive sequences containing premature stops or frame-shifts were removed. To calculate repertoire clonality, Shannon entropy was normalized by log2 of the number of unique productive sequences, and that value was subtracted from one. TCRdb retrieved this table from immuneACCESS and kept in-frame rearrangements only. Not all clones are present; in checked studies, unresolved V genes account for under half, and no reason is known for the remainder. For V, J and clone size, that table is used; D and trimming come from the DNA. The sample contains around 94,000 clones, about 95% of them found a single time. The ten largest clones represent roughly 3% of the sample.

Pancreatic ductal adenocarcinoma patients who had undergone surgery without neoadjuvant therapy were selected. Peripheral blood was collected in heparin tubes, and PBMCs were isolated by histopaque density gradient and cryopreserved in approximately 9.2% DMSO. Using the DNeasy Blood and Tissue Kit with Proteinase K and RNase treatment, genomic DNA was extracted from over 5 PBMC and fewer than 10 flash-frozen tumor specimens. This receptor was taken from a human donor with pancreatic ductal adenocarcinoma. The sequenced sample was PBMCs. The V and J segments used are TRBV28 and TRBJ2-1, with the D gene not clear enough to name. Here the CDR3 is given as CASSLPGTSYNEQFF. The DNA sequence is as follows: TGTGCCAGCAGCCTACCGGGTACTTCCTACAATGAGCAGTTCTTC.